The 31 T cell receptor beta chains below come from one sample, sequenced in a study of T cell repertoires in urothelial bladder cancer. Here immunoSEQ multiplex PCR was the method, and the copy in TCRdb shows in-frame clones only, minus some. The sample consists of fewer than 8,500 clones, about two thirds of them appearing once. The specimen sequenced was tumor-infiltrating cells from bladder cancer. Receptors originate from a human donor with urothelial carcinoma.

The chain couples TRBV7-9 to TRBJ2-5, with TRBD1 as a possible D gene (6 bases). Trimming stripped 0 bases from V and 1 base from J, with 6 bases between. CDR3 length: 14 amino acids. Germline CDR1 reads SEHNR; CDR2 reads FQNEAQ (reference sequence). The CDR3 DNA is TGTGCCAGCAGCTTAGCGGGGGCCCAAGAGACCCAGTACTTC. Encoded protein: CASSLAGAQETQYF.

This chain joins TRBV7-2 and TRBJ2-1; 8 bases are a match to TRBD2. Germline CDR1 reads SGHTA; CDR2 reads FQGNSA. The ends lost 3 bases at V and 0 bases at J; junction bases unmatched: 4. The CDR3 is made up of 16 amino acids. The CDR3 coding sequence is TGTGCCAGCAGCTTGACTAGCGTAAGCTCCTACAATGAGCAGTTCTTC. Amino acid sequence: CASSLTSVSSYNEQFF.

This rearrangement joins TRBV10-1 to TRBJ2-3; 13 bases line up with TRBD2. V dropped 6 bases and J dropped 2; count of bases not matched to a gene: 5. Germline CDR1 WNHNN, CDR2 SYGVQD (reference sequence). CDR3 size: 16 residues. The CDR3 loop reads CASSRGTSGDTDTQYF. In nucleotides, the CDR3 is TGCGCCAGCAGCCGCGGGACTAGCGGGGACACAGATACGCAGTATTTT.

The chain couples TRBV2 to TRBJ1-4, with D tentatively TRBD1 (5 bases). Germline CDR1 and CDR2: SNHLY and FYNNEI. V gave up 4 bases and J gave up 0 bases, with 9 bases separating them. The CDR3 runs to 15 residues. The CDR3 coding sequence is TGTGCCAGCAGTGGTCGGGACGCAACTAATGAAAAACTGTTTTTT. This gives the protein CASSGRDATNEKLFF.

The rearrangement uses TRBV5-6 and TRBJ2-1; 11 bases are a match to TRBD2. Germline CDR1 SGHDT, CDR2 YYEEEE. The CDR3 totals 18 residues. V trimming: 4 bases; J trimming: 6 bases; junction bases outside the gene matches: 15. Here the CDR3 DNA reads TGTGCCAGCAGCCCGATCCCCGCAGGACTAGCGGGTTCCAATGAGCAGTTCTTC. Translation: CASSPIPAGLAGSNEQFF.

CDR3 DNA sequence: TGTGCCAGCAGCTTAGCTGGGTACGGGGAGCTGTTTTTT. This codes for CASSLAGYGELFF. This chain uses TRBV11-2 with TRBJ2-2; D not resolved. CDR3 length: 13 amino acids. In germline, CDR1 is SGHAT, CDR2 FQNNGV. Trimming cost V 1 base and J 7 bases, with 7 bases left between them.

The rearrangement joins TRBV30 to TRBJ1-6, with a weak D call TRBD1 (5 bases). This CDR3 contains 15 residues. The V and J ends lost 3 bases and 5 bases respectively, with 14 bases between them. Germline CDR1 GTSNPN, CDR2 SVGIG (reference sequence). For the CDR3, the DNA is TGTGCCTGGAGCGTCAAGGGACTGAATAATTCACCCCTCCACTTT. Residues: CAWSVKGLNNSPLHF.

The chain joins TRBV7-2 to TRBJ2-1; D is uncertain. Germline V gene data show CDR1 as SGHTA and CDR2 as FQGNSA. This CDR3 contains 13 residues. V lost 1 base to trimming and J lost 10 bases, with 11 bases between them. The CDR3 loop is CASSLGGPAEQFF. The DNA for the CDR3 is TGTGCCAGCAGCTTAGGCGGACCAGCGGAGCAGTTCTTC.

This rearrangement joins TRBV6-6 to TRBJ1-2; D is unresolved. CDR1 is MNHNY and CDR2 is SVGAGI in the germline V gene (reference sequence). The ends were cut back, 4 bases at V and 5 bases at J, with 8 bases in the middle. This CDR3 region has 12 residues. CDR3 sequence (DNA): TGTGCCAGCAGTTCGCTAGGTTATGGCTACACCTTC. This sequence encodes CASSSLGYGYTF.

The chain is built from TRBV5-1 and TRBJ1-6; TRBD1 might be the D (5 bases). The CDR3 spans 19 residues. Deletions cut 0 bases from V and 3 bases from J, with 19 bases between. Germline CDR1 reads SGHRS; CDR2 reads YFSETQ. CDR3 protein: CASSLADSGSTLYNSPLHF. The CDR3 bases are TGCGCCAGCAGCTTGGCGGATTCAGGGTCGACCCTCTATAATTCACCCCTCCACTTT.

This sequence joins TRBV9 and TRBJ1-2, with D hard to call. CDR1 and CDR2 (germline): SGDLS, YYNGEE. Between the trimmed V and J ends, which lost 3 bases and 3 bases, there was a span of 18 bases. CDR3 length: 16 residues. The CDR3 protein is CASSEWETPGDYGYTF. CDR3 bases: TGTGCCAGCAGCGAGTGGGAGACCCCGGGTGACTATGGCTACACCTTC.

This chain links TRBV5-1 with TRBJ1-2, with 9 nucleotides matching TRBD1. Germline values: CDR1 SGHRS, CDR2 YFSETQ. This CDR3 contains 14 residues. The V gene end was trimmed by 5 bases and the J gene end by 6 bases; junction bases not matched to a gene: 8. The CDR3, as DNA: TGCGCCAGCAGAACGACAGGGGGGTTTAATGGCTACACCTTC. It is translated as CASRTTGGFNGYTF.

The chain joins TRBV7-2 to TRBJ2-1; D call uncertain. Germline CDR1 reads SGHTA; CDR2 reads FQGNSA. The CDR3 is made up of 15 amino acids. Between the trimmed V and J ends, which lost 2 bases and 1 base, there was a span of 9 bases. CDR3 nucleotide sequence: TGTGCCAGCAGCTTATTAGGGAAATCCTACAATGAGCAGTTCTTC. This gives the protein CASSLLGKSYNEQFF.

The rearrangement uses TRBV19 and TRBJ2-2; D unclear. Trimming took 5 bases from V and 0 from J, leaving 13 bases between them. Germline-derived CDR1 and CDR2 are LNHDA and SQIVND (reference sequence). This CDR3 has 16 amino acids. The CDR3 DNA is TGTGCCAGTAGTGAGGACCGACGACCGAACACCGGGGAGCTGTTTTTT. Its protein is CASSEDRRPNTGELFF.

This clone was seen a single time. This sequence joins TRBV19 and TRBJ2-6, with D perhaps TRBD1 (6 bases). In germline, CDR1 is LNHDA, CDR2 SQIVND (reference sequence). The CDR3 spans 18 residues. V dropped 5 bases and J dropped 5 bases, with 22 bases sitting between them. CDR3 sequence (DNA): TGTGCCAGTAGTTTGCCAGGGACAAATCACAGTCGGGCCAACGTCCTGACTTTC. Protein: CASSLPGTNHSRANVLTF.

This rearrangement joins TRBV7-6 to TRBJ1-5; no clear D. The CDR3 has 13 amino acids. The V gene's germline CDR1 is SGHVS and CDR2 FNYEAQ. V shed 2 bases and J shed 3 bases, with 5 bases lying between them. The CDR3, as DNA: TGTGCCAGCAGCTTATCACCCAATCAGCCCCAGCATTTT. Its translation is CASSLSPNQPQHF.

The V gene is TRBV6-6, the J gene TRBJ2-3; 8 bases are shared with TRBD2. With 7 bases clipped from V and 3 bases from J, the junction kept 12 bases outside the gene matches. This CDR3 is 16 amino acids long. The germline gives CDR1 MNHNY, CDR2 SVGAGI (reference sequence). CDR3 sequence: CASKFTSGVTTDTQYF. The CDR3 DNA reads as TGTGCCAGCAAATTTACTAGCGGAGTTACGACAGATACGCAGTATTTT.

A few counts support this clone. The chain is built from TRBV2 and TRBJ2-4; TRBD2 might be the D (6 bases). CDR1 is SNHLY, CDR2 FYNNEI, per germline. The V and J ends lost 8 bases and 0 bases respectively, with 14 bases between them. The CDR3 sequence is 15 residues long. DNA of the CDR3: TGTGCCAGCGGGACTGGCATAATAGCCAAAAACATTCAGTACTTC. Translating it yields CASGTGIIAKNIQYF.

This clone was found a few times. The V and J genes are TRBV28 and TRBJ1-6; a possible D gene is TRBD1 (5 bases). The germline V and J ends were trimmed by 6 bases and 6 bases, with 21 bases remaining between them. CDR1 is MDHEN, CDR2 SYDVKM, per germline. The CDR3 has 17 amino acids. The CDR3: CASSPMGHRNVNSPLHF. In DNA form, the CDR3 reads TGTGCCAGCAGCCCAATGGGGCACCGTAACGTTAATTCACCCCTCCACTTT.

The chain carries TRBV9 and TRBJ1-2; D not resolved. Germline V gives CDR1 SGDLS, CDR2 YYNGEE. Deletions cut 4 bases from V and 0 bases from J, with 10 bases between. This CDR3 region has 14 residues. CDR3 coding DNA: TGTGCCAGCAGCCCAAGTGGCTCTAACTATGGCTACACCTTC. Translated: CASSPSGSNYGYTF.

About this clone: One junction end does not reproduce the germline sequence, and a read error may be involved. The DNA of the CDR3 is TGTGCCAGCCGGAACACAGAAGCTTTCTTT. It yields the protein CASRNTEAFF. This chain connects TRBV6-1 to TRBJ1-1; D gene unclear. Germline CDR1 MNHNS, CDR2 SASEGT. This CDR3 is built from 10 residues.

This clone turned up a few times. The V call is TRBV28, the J call TRBJ2-7; D is ambiguous. This CDR3 is built from 14 residues. V gave up 5 bases and J gave up 2 bases, with 13 bases separating them. Germline CDR1 and CDR2: MDHEN and SYDVKM. CDR3 in DNA: TGTGCCAGCAGTCTCGAGAAGGCCACCTACGAGCAGTACTTC. The encoded protein is CASSLEKATYEQYF.

The V gene is TRBV7-2, the J gene TRBJ1-1; perhaps TRBD1 as D (6 bases). The length of the CDR3 is 13 residues. Germline lookup yields CDR1 SGHTA and CDR2 FQGNSA. V lost 5 bases to trimming and J lost 3 bases, with 10 bases between them. The CDR3: CASSVQGYTEAFF. The CDR3, as DNA: TGTGCCAGCAGCGTACAGGGATACACTGAAGCTTTCTTT.

The gene calls are TRBV10-3 and TRBJ2-5; D possibly corresponds to TRBD1 (6 bases). The germline V gene has CDR1 ENHRY and CDR2 SYGVKD. The CDR3 has 14 residues. V dropped 4 bases and J dropped 5 bases, with 14 bases sitting between them. CDR3 residues: CAISGRGGGETQYF. Written as DNA, the CDR3 is TGTGCCATCAGTGGACGAGGGGGTGGGGAGACCCAGTACTTC.

A remark on this clone: Germline and junction disagree at one end, which may indicate a read error. The V gene is TRBV11-3, the J gene TRBJ2-3, with D tentatively TRBD1 (5 bases). The CDR3 loop spans 13 amino acids. CDR1 is SGHNT, CDR2 YENEEA, per germline. The CDR3 loop reads CASSLGATGTQYF. DNA of the CDR3: TGTGCCAGCAGCTTAGGGGCCACAGGTACGCAGTATTTT.

This clone was counted between two and nine times. V is TRBV7-9 and J is TRBJ1-6; tentatively, D is TRBD1 (6 bases). The germline V gene has CDR1 SEHNR and CDR2 FQNEAQ (reference sequence). This CDR3 is 16 amino acids long. Trimming removed 4 bases from V and 3 bases from J, with 13 bases in between. In nucleotides, the CDR3 is TGTGCCAGCAGCTCCGGGGGCCCGGGCTATAATTCACCCCTCCACTTT. It encodes CASSSGGPGYNSPLHF.

About this clone itself: In the same sample, other DNA sequences code for this CDR3. As DNA, the CDR3 is TGTGCCAGCAGTTTATCAGGGGACACTGAAGCTTTCTTT. It codes for CASSLSGDTEAFF. This chain connects TRBV7-9 to TRBJ1-1, with a tentative D call TRBD1 (6 bases). The germline V gene encodes CDR1 SEHNR and CDR2 FQNEAQ (reference sequence). The CDR3 covers 13 residues. V was cut by 6 bases and J by 3 bases, with 11 bases left in between.

This chain joins TRBV4-1 and TRBJ2-7; no clear D gene. The CDR3 has 10 amino acids. V shed 2 bases and J shed 7 bases, with 3 bases lying between them. Germline V CDR1 and CDR2: MGHRA, YSYEKL. CDR3 in DNA: TGCGCCAGCAGCCAAAGGGAGCAGTACTTC. It codes for CASSQREQYF.

The chain links TRBV5-1 to TRBJ2-3; 7 bases align to TRBD2. V shed 3 bases and J 4 bases; nucleotides not matched to a gene: 5. The CDR3 has 14 residues. CDR1 is SGHRS, CDR2 YFSETQ, per germline. The CDR3 is CASSWTGGADTQYF. The CDR3, as DNA: TGCGCCAGCAGCTGGACGGGGGGAGCAGATACGCAGTATTTT.

The CDR3 protein is CASSSQTGFSYNEQFF. CDR3 in DNA: TGCGCCAGCAGCTCCCAGACAGGGTTTTCCTACAATGAGCAGTTCTTC. The rearrangement uses TRBV5-1 and TRBJ2-1, with 7 bases aligning to TRBD1. V lost 3 bases and J lost 1; bases outside the gene matches: 7. The length of the CDR3 is 16 residues. Germline CDR1 reads SGHRS; CDR2 reads YFSETQ.

This chain uses TRBV27 with TRBJ1-1; 7 nucleotides agree with TRBD1. Germline V gives CDR1 MNHEY, CDR2 SMNVEV (reference sequence). CDR3 length equals 14 residues. The V gene end was trimmed by 0 bases and the J gene end by 4 bases; junction bases not matched to a gene: 2. The CDR3 reads CASSLSSGGTEAFF. CDR3 DNA sequence: TGTGCCAGCAGTTTATCCTCAGGGGGCACTGAAGCTTTCTTT.